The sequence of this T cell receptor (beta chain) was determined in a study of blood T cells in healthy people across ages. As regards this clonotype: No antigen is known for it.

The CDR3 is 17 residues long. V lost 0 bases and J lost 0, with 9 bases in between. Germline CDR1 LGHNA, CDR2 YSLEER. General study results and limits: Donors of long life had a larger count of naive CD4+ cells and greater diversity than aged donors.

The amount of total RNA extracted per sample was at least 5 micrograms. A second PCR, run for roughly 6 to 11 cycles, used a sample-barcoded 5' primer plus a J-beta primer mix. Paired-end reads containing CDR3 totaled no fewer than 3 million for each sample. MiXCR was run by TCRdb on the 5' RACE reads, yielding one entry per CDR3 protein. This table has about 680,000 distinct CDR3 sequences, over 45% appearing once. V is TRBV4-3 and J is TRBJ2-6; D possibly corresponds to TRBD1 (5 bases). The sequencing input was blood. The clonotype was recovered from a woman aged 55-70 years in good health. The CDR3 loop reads CASSQEGRFSGANVLTF. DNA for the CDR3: TGCGCCAGCAGCCAAGAGGGGCGCTTCTCTGGGGCCAACGTCCTGACTTTC.